The rows below give T cell receptor beta chains drawn from one sample of a study of regulatory T cells in long-lasting Graves disease. From the multiplex PCR reads, TCRdb called clonotypes with MiXCR, one entry per CDR3 protein. In the table there are roughly 410,000 distinct CDR3 sequences, roughly 15% of which are singletons. This sample also belongs to another study, concerning T cells in Graves' hyperthyroidism and ophthalmopathy.

The sample consisted of peripheral blood mononuclear cells (PBMCs), taken at new diagnosis, from a patient treated with antithyroid drugs. The receptors were gathered from a woman aged 35 to 49 with Graves disease. CDR3s include the opening cysteine and the closing phenylalanine or tryptophan. Fields, in order: D gene, V gene, J gene, CDR3 protein. A D gene is named only where the DNA matches it firmly.

>-|TRBV2|TRBJ1-1
CASARFSAVNTEAFF
>-|TRBV20-1|TRBJ2-5
CSAIAGAGGETQYF
>-|TRBV11-2|TRBJ2-5
CASSLVLPPGETQYF
>TRBD1|TRBV6-1|TRBJ2-1
CASNPVGQGSGEQFF
>-|TRBV7-9|TRBJ2-1
CASSPGFGQQMYNEQFF
>-|TRBV14|TRBJ2-1
CASSHGTKPTYNEQFF
>TRBD1|TRBV27|TRBJ2-7
CASSPGGTGFYEQYF
>-|TRBV28|TRBJ2-6
CASRKGAGANVLTF
>-|TRBV28|TRBJ2-1
CASSFPIPGPQFF
>TRBD2|TRBV20-1|TRBJ2-2
CNARASGRADSGELFF
>TRBD2|TRBV19|TRBJ2-3
CASSLGLAGSTQYF
>-|TRBV11-3|TRBJ1-1
CASSTKSGNTEAFF
>TRBD2|TRBV29-1|TRBJ2-1
CSVGFGLADYNEQFF
>TRBD1|TRBV7-2|TRBJ2-7
CASSLGRTGDSSYEQYF
>-|TRBV27|TRBJ2-1
CASSPREGGSYNEQFF
>-|TRBV12-3/TRBV12-4|TRBJ2-2
CASSFEAKTTVTGELFF
>-|TRBV5-4|TRBJ2-1
CASSPQGSYEQFF
>TRBD2|TRBV11-3|TRBJ2-7
CASSHRDYPYEQYF
>-|TRBV12-3/TRBV12-4|TRBJ2-2
CASRVGPGELFF
>TRBD2|TRBV13|TRBJ2-7
CASSLGVAGVSYEQYF
>-|TRBV28|TRBJ2-7
CASSLRLLYEQYF
>-|TRBV7-9|TRBJ2-3
CASSLEPLRGDTQYF
>-|TRBV4-1|TRBJ2-6
CASSQVIGGGSGANVLTF
>TRBD1|TRBV5-1|TRBJ1-4
CASSLDVGQGAEKLFF
>-|TRBV4-3|TRBJ2-1
CASSQASGQGINEQFF
>-|TRBV5-5|TRBJ2-5
CASSLRGTSGETQYF
>TRBD2|TRBV4-1|TRBJ2-1
CASSQVGTSASKEQFF
>TRBD2|TRBV11-2|TRBJ2-1
CASSLTTSGFTSSYNEQFF
>TRBD2|TRBV6-2/TRBV6-3|TRBJ2-7
CASSELGRAGAYEQYF
>TRBD1|TRBV11-2|TRBJ1-6
CASTTGQALPPLHF
>-|TRBV12-3/TRBV12-4|TRBJ2-5
CASSWGGTQETQYF
>-|TRBV19|TRBJ1-1
CASTPAGTEAFF
>TRBD1|TRBV7-2|TRBJ1-5
CASRRTGERDQPQHF
>TRBD2|TRBV5-1|TRBJ2-3
CASSRTGLAGERADTQYF
>-|TRBV11-1|TRBJ1-5
CASSLSETQPQHF
>-|TRBV5-1|TRBJ2-2
CASSLDRTNTGELFF
>-|TRBV7-2|TRBJ2-5
CASSLGTQGGQETQYF
>-|TRBV7-8|TRBJ2-1
CASSLWASLGNEQFF
>-|TRBV2|TRBJ1-4
CASSEGPGTGEKLFF
>-|TRBV20-1|TRBJ1-1
CSATRGIGNTEAFF
>TRBD1|TRBV5-1|TRBJ2-2
CASSLVTGATGELFF
>TRBD1|TRBV12-3/TRBV12-4|TRBJ1-2
CASSVPQGARYGYTF
>-|TRBV15|TRBJ2-1
CATSRDRAWGVNEQFF
>TRBD1|TRBV7-6|TRBJ2-7
CASSSSGQGYEQYF
>TRBD2|TRBV12-3/TRBV12-4|TRBJ2-3
CASTELAGGDTQYF
>-|TRBV2|TRBJ2-1
CASSEPLGGESVQFF
>-|TRBV27|TRBJ1-2
CASSLSAGQRDHF